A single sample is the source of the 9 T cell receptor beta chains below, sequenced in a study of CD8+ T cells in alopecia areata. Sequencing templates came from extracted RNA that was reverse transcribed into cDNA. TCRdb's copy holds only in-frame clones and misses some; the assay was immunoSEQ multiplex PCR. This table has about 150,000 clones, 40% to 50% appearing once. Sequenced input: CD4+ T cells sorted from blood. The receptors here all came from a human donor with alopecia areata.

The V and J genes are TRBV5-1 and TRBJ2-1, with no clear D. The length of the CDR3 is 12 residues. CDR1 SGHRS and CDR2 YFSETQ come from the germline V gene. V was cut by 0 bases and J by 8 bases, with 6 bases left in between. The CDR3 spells CASSLGVDEQFF. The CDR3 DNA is TGCGCCAGCAGCTTGGGAGTAGATGAGCAGTTCTTC.

The CDR3 DNA is TGTGCCAGCAGCTCCGGACTCGTGCAGTCCTACGAGCAGTACTTC. It translates to CASSSGLVQSYEQYF. This chain links TRBV7-2 with TRBJ2-7; D is possibly TRBD2 (5 bases). CDR3 length equals 15 residues. V was cut by 4 bases and J by 1 base, with 14 bases left in between. The germline V gene has CDR1 SGHTA and CDR2 FQGNSA.

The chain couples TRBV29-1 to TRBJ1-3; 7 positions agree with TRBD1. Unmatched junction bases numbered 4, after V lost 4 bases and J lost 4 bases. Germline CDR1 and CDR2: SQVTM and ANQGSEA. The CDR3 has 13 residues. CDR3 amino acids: CSVGQGVGNTIYF. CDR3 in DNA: TGCAGCGTTGGACAGGGCGTGGGAAACACCATATATTTT.

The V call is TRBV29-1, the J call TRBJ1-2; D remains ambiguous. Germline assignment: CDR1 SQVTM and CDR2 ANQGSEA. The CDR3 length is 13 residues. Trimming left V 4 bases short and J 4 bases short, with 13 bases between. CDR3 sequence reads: CSVGRPLSYGYTF. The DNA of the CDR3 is TGCAGCGTTGGAAGACCTTTATCCTATGGCTACACCTTC. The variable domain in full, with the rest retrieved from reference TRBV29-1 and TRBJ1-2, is SAVISQKPSRDICQRGTSLTIQCQVDSQVTMMFWYRQQPGQSLTLIATANQGSEATYESGFVIDKFPISRPNLTFSTLTVSNMSPEDSSIYLCSVGRPLSYGYTFGSGTRLTVV.

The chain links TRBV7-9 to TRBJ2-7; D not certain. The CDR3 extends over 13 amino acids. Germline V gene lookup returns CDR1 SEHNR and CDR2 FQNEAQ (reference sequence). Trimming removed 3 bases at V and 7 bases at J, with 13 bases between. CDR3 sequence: CASSFYSETEQYF. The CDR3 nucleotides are TGTGCCAGCAGCTTCTACTCGGAAACTGAGCAGTACTTC.

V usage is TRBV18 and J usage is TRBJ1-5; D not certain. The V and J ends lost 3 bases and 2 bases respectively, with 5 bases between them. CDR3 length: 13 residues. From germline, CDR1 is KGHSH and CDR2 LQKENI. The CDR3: CASSPRGNQPQHF. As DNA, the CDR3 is TGTGCCAGCTCACCGCGGGGCAATCAGCCCCAGCATTTT. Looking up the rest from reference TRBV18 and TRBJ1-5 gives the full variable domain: NAGVMQNPRHLVRRRGQEARLRCSPMKGHSHVYWYRQLPEEGLKFMVYLQKENIIDESGMPKERFSAEFPKEGPSILRIQQVVRGDSAAYFCASSPRGNQPQHFGDGTRLSIL.

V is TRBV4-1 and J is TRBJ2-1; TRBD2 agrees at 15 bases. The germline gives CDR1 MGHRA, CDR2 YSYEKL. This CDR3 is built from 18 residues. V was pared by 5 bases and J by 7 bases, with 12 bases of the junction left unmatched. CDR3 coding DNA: TGCGCCAGCAGCGGACGGACTAGCGGGAGGGCACGTCAAAATGAGCAGTTCTTC. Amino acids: CASSGRTSGRARQNEQFF.

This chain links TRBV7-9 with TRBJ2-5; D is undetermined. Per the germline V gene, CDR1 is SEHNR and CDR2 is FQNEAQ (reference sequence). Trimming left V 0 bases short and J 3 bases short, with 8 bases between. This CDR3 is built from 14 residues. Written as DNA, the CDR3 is TGTGCCAGCAGCTTAGCTGGCATAAAAGAGACCCAGTACTTC. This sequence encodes CASSLAGIKETQYF.

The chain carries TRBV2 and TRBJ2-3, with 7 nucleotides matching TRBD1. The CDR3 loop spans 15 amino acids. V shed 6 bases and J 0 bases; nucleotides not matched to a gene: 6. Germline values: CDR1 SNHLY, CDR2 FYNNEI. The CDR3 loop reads CASRRDRRSTDTQYF. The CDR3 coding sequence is TGTGCCAGCAGGAGGGACAGACGGAGCACAGATACGCAGTATTTT. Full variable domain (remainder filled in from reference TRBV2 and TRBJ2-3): EPEVTQTPSHQVTQMGQEVILRCVPISNHLYFYWYRQILGQKVEFLVSFYNNEISEKSEIFDDQFSVERPDGSNFTLKIRSTKLEDSAMYFCASRRDRRSTDTQYFGPGTRLTVL.